Listed here is a single T cell receptor beta chain. A much larger clone lies a single base off, so this may be a read error. RNA transcripts gave rise to amplified TCR beta CDR3 regions. In the first-round RT-PCR of the TCR CDR3, the HTBI primer set was used. TCRdb fed the multiplex PCR reads into MiXCR, producing one record per CDR3 protein. The repertoire holds 620,000 or so distinct CDR3 sequences, with approximately 14% as singletons. Germline assignment: CDR1 SGHTA and CDR2 FQGNSA. V was cut by 3 bases and J by 1 base, with 13 bases left in between. This CDR3 has 16 amino acids. Active moderate-to-severe ophthalmopathy, Clinical Activity Score at least 3, NOSPECS at least 4, under 3 months' duration. Uncontrolled infection, other autoimmune disease, pregnancy or lactation disqualified patients from enrolment. Clinical symptoms, serum thyroxine and TRAb, thyroid ultrasound and orbital computed tomography were used for the diagnoses. Fresh peripheral blood, approximately 10 ml, yielded the PBMCs.

The sample originates from a study of T cells in Graves' hyperthyroidism and ophthalmopathy. The source material was blood. The sequence was obtained from a woman between 45 and 65 years old with Graves' ophthalmopathy. The rearrangement joins TRBV7-2 to TRBJ2-1; TRBD2 might be the D (5 bases). CDR3 in amino acids: CASSFSEKGSYNEQFF. The CDR3 DNA is TGTGCCAGCAGCTTTAGCGAGAAGGGTTCCTACAATGAGCAGTTCTTC. The entire variable domain, with the rest obtained from reference TRBV7-2 and TRBJ2-1, is as follows: GAGVSQSPSNKVTEKGKDVELRCDPISGHTALYWYRQSLGQGLEFLIYFQGNSAPDKSGLPSDRFSAERTGGSVSTLTIQRTQQEDSAVYLCASSFSEKGSYNEQFFGPGTRLTVL.